These 5 T cell receptor beta chains were all obtained from the same sample, sequenced in a study of shared clonotypes between healthy human individuals. Data came from immunoSEQ multiplex PCR; TCRdb stores just in-frame clones and leaves some out. The table lists around 2.3 million clones, almost 96% of them singletons. What was sequenced was naive CD4+ T cells sorted from blood. Subset described: CD45RA+ positively selected. These receptors came from a man aged 18 to 30 in good health.

CDR3 sequence reads: CASSMQGAKGNTIYF. CDR3 coding DNA: TGTGCCAGCAGCATGCAGGGGGCTAAAGGAAACACCATATATTTT. V usage is TRBV5-4 and J usage is TRBJ1-3; 8 positions agree with TRBD1. V shed 4 bases, J shed 4 bases, and the junction held 7 bases outside the gene matches. Germline CDR1 is SGHNT and CDR2 is YYREEE (reference sequence). The CDR3 extends over 15 amino acids.

Worth noting for this clone: This sample also contains other DNA sequences that code for the same CDR3. The chain combines TRBV28 with TRBJ1-1; no clear D. The CDR3 is made up of 13 amino acids. Germline-derived CDR1 and CDR2 are MDHEN and SYDVKM. The germline V and J ends were trimmed by 6 bases and 1 base, with 9 bases remaining between them. The CDR3 region is CASRRQENTEAFF. CDR3 nucleotides: TGTGCCAGCAGACGGCAGGAGAACACTGAAGCTTTCTTT. Full variable domain (outside the CDR3, taken from reference TRBV28 and TRBJ1-1): DVKVTQSSRYLVKRTGEKVFLECVQDMDHENMFWYRQDPGLGLRLIYFSYDVKMKEKGDIPEGYSVSREKKERFSLILESASTNQTSMYLCASRRQENTEAFFGQGTRLTVV.

With regard to this clone: Other nucleotide sequences from this sample produce the same CDR3. The gene calls are TRBV11-2 and TRBJ2-2; TRBD1 aligns across 8 bases. V shed 5 bases and J 3 bases; nucleotides not matched to a gene: 5. CDR3 length: 15 residues. The germline gives CDR1 SGHAT, CDR2 FQNNGV. The CDR3 loop reads CASSLGTGYTGELFF. Here the CDR3 DNA reads TGTGCCAGCAGCCTAGGGACAGGATACACCGGGGAGCTGTTTTTT.

V gene TRBV10-3 combines with J gene TRBJ2-2; D possibly corresponds to TRBD1 (5 bases). In germline, CDR1 is ENHRY, CDR2 SYGVKD. Trimming pared 2 bases from V and 4 bases from J, leaving 8 bases between. The CDR3 is 14 amino acids. The CDR3 sequence: CAISELQGTGELFF. The CDR3 DNA is TGTGCCATCAGTGAGCTCCAGGGCACCGGGGAGCTGTTTTTT.

This rearrangement joins TRBV11-2 to TRBJ2-3, with 11 bases aligning to TRBD2. The CDR3 runs to 14 residues. Germline CDR1 reads SGHAT; CDR2 reads FQNNGV. Unmatched junction bases numbered 7, after V lost 0 bases and J lost 14 bases. The CDR3 sequence is CASSLDLLAGGPYF. Written as DNA, the CDR3 is TGTGCCAGCAGCTTAGATTTGCTAGCGGGAGGTCCGTATTTT.